Each of the 27 T cell receptor beta chains below was sequenced from the same sample in a study of human T cells and chemical hapten exposure. TCRdb used MiXCR to reprocess the RACE reads, holding one entry per CDR3 protein. The data show over 300,000 distinct CDR3 sequences, 4% to 6% seen once. Time point specified: pre-sensitization, week 0. Described treatment: therapeutic diphenylcyclopropenone sensitization with weekly scalp DPC. The sequencing here drew on whole blood, taken in connection with sensitization to the hapten diphenylcyclopropenone (DPC). All receptors come from a woman in her forties or fifties with alopecia areata. Some clones in this sample may be carry-over from other donors' samples.

The genes are TRBV5-5 and TRBJ1-1; 8 bases fit TRBD1. Unmatched junction bases numbered 12, after V lost 4 bases and J lost 7 bases. CDR3 length equals 15 residues. Germline CDR1 and CDR2: SGHKS and YYEKEE (reference sequence). The CDR3 DNA reads as TGTGCCAGCAGCATACTACAGGGGGGGAGAGGTGAAGCTTTCTTT. It yields the protein CASSILQGGRGEAFF.

This clonotype appeared many times. The CDR3 reads CASSRGTITDTQYF. The CDR3 DNA follows: TGTGCCAGCAGCCGGGGGACTATCACAGATACGCAGTATTTT. The V and J genes are TRBV4-2 and TRBJ2-3, with TRBD2 matching 7 bases. Germline V gene data show CDR1 as LGHNA and CDR2 as YNFKEQ. Trimming at V came to 4 bases and at J to 2 bases, leaving 3 bases not matched to a gene. The CDR3 has 14 amino acids.

A few counts support this clonotype. CDR3 DNA sequence: TGTGCCAGCAGTTTGGCAGTCTATGGCTACACCTTC. As protein: CASSLAVYGYTF. V usage is TRBV12-3 or TRBV12-4 and J usage is TRBJ1-2; D is ambiguous. CDR3 size: 12 residues. Trimming stripped 3 bases from V and 4 bases from J, with 6 bases between.

This clonotype was picked up many times. The chain couples TRBV11-1 to TRBJ2-7; D not resolved. Germline V gene lookup returns CDR1 SGHAT and CDR2 FQDESV (reference sequence). The ends were cut back, 4 bases at V and 0 bases at J, with 10 bases in the middle. This CDR3 spans 14 amino acids. CDR3: CASSYFGYSYEQYF. The CDR3 coding sequence is TGTGCCAGCAGCTATTTTGGGTACTCCTACGAGCAGTACTTC.

This clonotype was seen repeatedly, ten times or more. V is TRBV3-1 and J is TRBJ2-2; D is possibly TRBD1 (5 bases). Germline V gene lookup returns CDR1 LGHDT and CDR2 YNNKEL (reference sequence). The length of the CDR3 is 16 residues. The V end was cut by 5 bases, the J end by 2 bases, with 15 bases between. The CDR3 spells CASSILSGFNTGELFF. For the CDR3, the DNA is TGTGCCAGCAGCATTCTTTCAGGGTTCAACACCGGGGAGCTGTTTTTT.

This rearrangement joins TRBV20-1 to TRBJ1-5, with no clear D. CDR1 and CDR2 from the germline V gene are DFQATT and SNEGSKA (reference sequence). The CDR3 length is 15 residues. V dropped 1 base and J dropped 0 bases, with 10 bases sitting between them. CDR3 DNA sequence: TGCAGTGCTAGAGCCAGGAAGACTAGCAATCAGCCCCAGCATTTT. Its translation is CSARARKTSNQPQHF.

The genes are TRBV7-6 and TRBJ1-1; D unclear. There are 18 residues in the CDR3. V shed 2 bases and J shed 3 bases, with 22 bases lying between them. In germline, CDR1 is SGHVS, CDR2 FNYEAQ. The CDR3 nucleotides are TGTGCCAGCAGCTTATTTTCGGGTGTAGGTGGGTTGGACACTGAAGCTTTCTTT. Translation: CASSLFSGVGGLDTEAFF.

Comments on this clonotype: The junction differs from germline at one of its ends, possibly a read error. The chain carries TRBV4-2 and TRBJ2-7; a possible D gene is TRBD2 (6 bases). Germline assignment: CDR1 LGHNA and CDR2 YNFKEQ. The CDR3 consists of 14 residues. The CDR3 coding sequence is TGTGCCAGCAGAGGGCAGGGACTCGGCGACGAGCGGTACTTC. Protein sequence: CASRGQGLGDERYF.

This clonotype has a count of ten or more. The J gene is TRBJ2-3, the V gene TRBV10-2; D perhaps matches TRBD2 (5 bases). The V gene lost 4 bases and the J gene lost 0 bases, with 11 bases spanning the gap. Per the germline V gene, CDR1 is WSHSY and CDR2 is SAAADI. The CDR3 is 15 amino acids. As DNA, the CDR3 is TGCGCCAGCAGTGTAGAAGCGGCTAGCACAGATACGCAGTATTTT. This sequence encodes CASSVEAASTDTQYF.

This clonotype has just a few counts. The rearrangement uses TRBV6-1 and TRBJ1-3; weak D call: TRBD1 (5 bases). The CDR3 is made up of 14 amino acids. Germline V CDR1 and CDR2: MNHNS, SASEGT. V was pared by 4 bases and J by 7 bases, with 14 bases between. The CDR3 spells CASSAQGGENTIYF. CDR3 sequence (DNA): TGTGCCAGCAGTGCCCAGGGAGGGGAGAACACCATATATTTT.

This clonotype was counted many times. This chain uses TRBV5-1 with TRBJ2-5, with 11 positions matching TRBD1. The CDR3 is made up of 15 amino acids. Trimming cost V 0 bases and J 3 bases; bases outside gene matches: 1. Germline CDR1 and CDR2: SGHRS and YFSETQ. CDR3 protein: CASSLGTGGEETQYF. CDR3 coding DNA: TGCGCCAGCAGCTTGGGGACAGGGGGCGAAGAGACCCAGTACTTC.

The rearrangement uses TRBV5-6 and TRBJ2-7; D gene ambiguous. The germline V gene encodes CDR1 SGHDT and CDR2 YYEEEE. The ends were cut back, 0 bases at V and 2 bases at J, with 18 bases in the middle. The CDR3 consists of 17 residues. The CDR3 reads CASSLGPLAGLTYEQYF. DNA of the CDR3: TGTGCCAGCAGCTTGGGGCCCCTGGCCGGCCTTACCTACGAGCAGTACTTC. The full variable domain, with the rest looked up from reference TRBV5-6 and TRBJ2-7, is DAGVTQSPTHLIKTRGQQVTLRCSPKSGHDTVSWYQQALGQGPQFIFQYYEEEERQRGNFPDRFSGHQFPNYSSELNVNALLLGDSALYLCASSLGPLAGLTYEQYFGPGTRLTVT.

DNA of the CDR3: TGTGCCAGCAGTTACCTCAGGACAGGGTCGGGCTATGGCTACACCTTC. This encodes CASSYLRTGSGYGYTF. V usage is TRBV6-6 and J usage is TRBJ1-2; 8 nucleotides match TRBD1. The CDR3 loop spans 16 amino acids. V trimming: 2 bases; J trimming: 4 bases; junction bases outside the gene matches: 9. The V gene's germline CDR1 is MNHNY and CDR2 SVGAGI (reference sequence).

This clonotype was picked up a small number of times. The gene calls are TRBV28 and TRBJ1-2, with 8 bases lining up with TRBD1. CDR3 length equals 17 residues. CDR1 and CDR2 from the germline V gene are MDHEN and SYDVKM. V dropped 4 bases and J dropped 3; count of bases not matched to a gene: 13. The CDR3, as DNA: TGTGCCAGCAGTTCCTCGAGCGGACAGGGTAAACACTATGGCTACACCTTC. This translates into CASSSSSGQGKHYGYTF.

This clonotype occurred many times. The rearrangement links TRBV7-2 to TRBJ2-5; the D is unclear. The CDR3 has 13 residues. Per the germline V gene, CDR1 is SGHTA and CDR2 is FQGNSA. V lost 5 bases to trimming and J lost 0 bases, with 7 bases between them. The CDR3 here is CASSPLYQETQYF. In nucleotides, the CDR3 is TGTGCCAGCAGCCCTTTGTACCAAGAGACCCAGTACTTC.

Many counts were recorded for this clonotype. This rearrangement joins TRBV5-6 to TRBJ2-4; D remains unclear. V was pared by 3 bases and J by 7 bases, with 14 bases between. CDR1 and CDR2 from the germline V gene are SGHDT and YYEEEE. CDR3 length: 14 residues. CDR3 loop: CASSSEPNWNIQYF. The CDR3 region has the DNA TGTGCCAGCAGCTCCGAGCCGAATTGGAACATTCAGTACTTC.

Only a few counts were recorded for this clonotype. The genes are TRBV29-1 and TRBJ2-3; D gene ambiguous. V was clipped by 4 bases and J by 6 bases, with 8 bases between them. The CDR3 has 11 residues. The germline V gene has CDR1 SQVTM and CDR2 ANQGSEA. The CDR3 loop reads CSVGESDTQYF. The CDR3 bases are TGCAGCGTTGGAGAATCCGATACGCAGTATTTT.

This clonotype has at least ten counts. This chain uses TRBV6-6 with TRBJ2-3; weak D call: TRBD2 (5 bases). The CDR3 runs to 15 residues. Germline V gene lookup returns CDR1 MNHNY and CDR2 SVGAGI (reference sequence). V was pared by 4 bases and J by 0 bases, with 11 bases between. CDR3 in DNA: TGTGCCAGCAGTTCGGACGGGGTTAGCACAGATACGCAGTATTTT. Protein product: CASSSDGVSTDTQYF.

The V and J genes are TRBV21-1 and TRBJ1-5; the DNA was not used to check the table's D call, TRBD1. TRBV21-1 is marked as a pseudogene. CDR3 length equals 16 residues. CDR3 DNA: TGTGCCAGCAGCTCCGACAGGAGGAAGAGCAATCAGCCCCAGCATTTT. This codes for CASSSDRRKSNQPQHF.

The chain carries TRBV12-3 or TRBV12-4 and TRBJ2-2, with D uncertain. V lost 6 bases to trimming and J lost 4 bases, with 12 bases between them. This CDR3 has 14 amino acids. CDR3 coding DNA: TGTGCCAGCAGCTCCTTTCCACGCACCGGGGAGCTGTTTTTT. Translation gives CASSSFPRTGELFF.

This clonotype came up many times. The CDR3 here is CASSQGAQGTYNEQFF. For the CDR3, the DNA is TGTGCCAGCAGCCAGGGGGCACAGGGGACCTACAATGAGCAGTTCTTC. The chain uses TRBV4-2 and TRBJ2-1; 7 nucleotides align to TRBD1. The trim removed 3 bases at V and 2 bases at J, leaving 7 bases unmatched. CDR3 length: 16 amino acids. Germline V CDR1 and CDR2: LGHNA, YNFKEQ.

There are many counts of this clonotype. The chain joins TRBV6-6 to TRBJ1-4; D remains unclear. Germline assignment: CDR1 MNHNY and CDR2 SVGAGI (reference sequence). Trimming cost V 0 bases and J 0 bases, with 5 bases left between them. The CDR3 is 15 amino acids. The CDR3 bases are TGTGCCAGCAGTTACTCTCTTGCAACTAATGAAAAACTGTTTTTT. It is translated as CASSYSLATNEKLFF.

The J gene is TRBJ1-5, the V gene TRBV6-2 or TRBV6-3; TRBD1 matches 9 bases. Germline V gives CDR1 MNHEY, CDR2 SVGEGT. The CDR3 is 18 amino acids. V was clipped by 5 bases and J by 4 bases; unmatched bases: 15. For the CDR3, the DNA is TGTGCCAGCAGTCTCGCGACAGGGGGGTTTTTGAGGAATCAGCCCCAGCATTTT. This encodes CASSLATGGFLRNQPQHF.

The V gene is TRBV27, the J gene TRBJ2-1; 7 positions match TRBD2. J gave up 6 bases and V 5 bases, and 10 bases lay outside the gene matches. Per germline, CDR1 MNHEY and CDR2 SMNVEV (reference sequence). This CDR3 contains 15 residues. The CDR3, as DNA: TGTGCCAGCAGTCCCCGATGGGGCGGGGGCAATGAGCAGTTCTTC. Amino acid sequence: CASSPRWGGGNEQFF.

This clonotype was counted many times. V and J are TRBV29-1 and TRBJ2-1; D may correspond to TRBD1 or TRBD2 (5 bases each). CDR1 SQVTM and CDR2 ANQGSEA come from the germline V gene. Deletions cut 6 bases from V and 4 bases from J, with 16 bases between. The CDR3 totals 14 residues. The CDR3 DNA follows: TGCAGCGTCCCCCCTTGGGGGAGATACAATGAGCAGTTCTTC. It yields the protein CSVPPWGRYNEQFF.

This clonotype was recorded many times. The CDR3 DNA is TGCGCCAGCAGCTCCGATGGACTAGCGCAAGAGACCCAGTACTTC. Translating gives CASSSDGLAQETQYF. The chain combines TRBV5-1 with TRBJ2-5; 9 nucleotides align to TRBD2. The CDR3 contains 15 residues. Per the germline V gene, CDR1 is SGHRS and CDR2 is YFSETQ. V trimming: 3 bases; J trimming: 2 bases; junction bases outside the gene matches: 5.

This clonotype came up a few times. The J gene is TRBJ2-5, the V gene TRBV20-1, with TRBD2 matching 8 bases. Germline V gene lookup returns CDR1 DFQATT and CDR2 SNEGSKA (reference sequence). CDR3 length: 15 amino acids. V was pared by 6 bases and J by 2 bases, with 11 bases of the junction left unmatched. The CDR3 region is CSARLSGGPQETQYF. The CDR3 DNA reads TGCAGTGCGAGACTTTCGGGAGGGCCTCAAGAGACCCAGTACTTC.